This entry lists 17 T cell receptor beta chains sequenced from one sample in a study of OX40 agonist ivuxolimab in advanced cancers. The protocol used for the library was the immunoSEQ multiplex PCR assay. Drawn from immuneACCESS, this table holds only the in-frame rearrangements with V and J called that TCRdb kept. Clones are partly lost; checked studies trace under half to an unresolved V gene and leave the rest unexplained. The sample table shows about 88,000 clones, and around nine tenths are seen once. The ten largest clones represent around 1.6% of the sample. The sample in question was CD4+ or CD8+ T cells sorted from blood, obtained in a trial of the OX40 agonist ivuxolimab. Receptors originate from an adult with an advanced solid tumor such as melanoma, head and neck, liver or kidney cancer.

The rearrangement links TRBV6-4 to TRBJ1-5; 8 bases map to TRBD1. There are 13 residues in the CDR3. Germline CDR1 and CDR2: MRHNA and SNTAGT. With V trimmed by 9 bases and J by 7 bases, 8 bases remained unmatched. The CDR3 sequence is CASSDRVRQPQHF. The CDR3 DNA sequence: TGTGCCAGTTCGGACAGGGTGAGGCAGCCCCAGCATTTT.

This sequence joins TRBV10-2 and TRBJ2-5; D possibly corresponds to TRBD1 (6 bases). The V and J ends lost 3 bases and 5 bases respectively, with 13 bases between them. The CDR3 length is 14 residues. The germline V gene has CDR1 WSHSY and CDR2 SAAADI. CDR3 protein: CASSDLPRGETQYF. CDR3 DNA: TGCGCCAGCAGTGACCTCCCTAGGGGGGAGACCCAGTACTTC.

The V and J genes are TRBV4-3 and TRBJ2-6; D perhaps matches TRBD1 (5 bases). V lost 4 bases, J lost 0 bases, and 13 bases lay in between. Germline CDR1 is LGHNA and CDR2 is YSLEER. The CDR3 runs to 17 residues. DNA of the CDR3: TGCGCCAGCAGCCTCACGGAAAGGGGCTCTGGGGCCAACGTCCTGACTTTC. Translation: CASSLTERGSGANVLTF.

The chain couples TRBV6-1 to TRBJ1-2; TRBD1 is a possible D gene (6 bases). This CDR3 spans 16 amino acids. From germline, CDR1 is MNHNS and CDR2 SASEGT. The V end lost 1 base, the J end lost 4 bases, and 16 bases lay between the germline ends. The CDR3 sequence: CASSEGGQQGLYGYTF. In DNA form, the CDR3 reads TGTGCCAGCAGTGAAGGGGGACAACAGGGACTCTATGGCTACACCTTC.

This clone was seen once. The chain carries TRBV27 and TRBJ1-1; 11 bases fit TRBD1. The CDR3 spans 15 residues. The V gene end was trimmed by 7 bases and the J gene end by 4 bases; junction bases not matched to a gene: 8. Looked up from germline, CDR1 is MNHEY and CDR2 is SMNVEV (reference sequence). The DNA of the CDR3 is TGTGCCAGCAACCGGGACAGGGGGGTCGGCACTGAAGCTTTCTTT. Translation gives CASNRDRGVGTEAFF.

The chain joins TRBV5-1 to TRBJ2-3; 8 bases align to TRBD1. The CDR3 consists of 16 residues. Germline V gives CDR1 SGHRS, CDR2 YFSETQ. V was clipped by 4 bases and J by 3 bases; unmatched bases: 10. CDR3: CASSRQPGQATDTQYF. The CDR3 DNA follows: TGCGCCAGCAGCCGACAACCGGGACAGGCAACAGATACGCAGTATTTT.

The chain is built from TRBV25-1 and TRBJ1-3; 11 positions agree with TRBD1. CDR1 MGHDK and CDR2 SYGVNS come from the germline V gene. The CDR3 is made up of 14 amino acids. The V and J ends lost 7 bases and 5 bases, in that order; junction bases with no gene match: 4. The DNA of the CDR3 is TGTGCCAGCACTGGACAGGGGGCGAGAAACACCATATATTTT. Amino acid sequence: CASTGQGARNTIYF.

V is TRBV21-1 and J is TRBJ1-1. TRBV21-1 is given as a pseudogene. This CDR3 spans 16 amino acids. This CDR3 reads CASSPLWTAGNTEAFF. The CDR3 nucleotides are TGTGCCAGCAGCCCCCTTTGGACCGCTGGGAACACTGAAGCTTTCTTT.

The chain couples TRBV5-1 to TRBJ2-7; 11 bases agree with TRBD2. The V gene end was trimmed by 5 bases and the J gene end by 3 bases; junction bases not matched to a gene: 7. CDR1 and CDR2 from the germline V gene are SGHRS and YFSETQ. The CDR3 is 15 amino acids. CDR3 DNA sequence: TGCGCCAGCAGGGGGGGGACTAGCGGCTTCTACGAGCAGTACTTC. This sequence encodes CASRGGTSGFYEQYF.

The chain couples TRBV6-1 to TRBJ2-3; D may be TRBD1 or TRBD2 (6 bases each). The CDR3 covers 13 residues. V dropped 2 bases and J dropped 10 bases, with 13 bases sitting between them. Germline lookup yields CDR1 MNHNS and CDR2 SASEGT. The CDR3 spells CASSENGGLSQYF. The CDR3 region has the DNA TGTGCCAGCAGTGAAAACGGGGGCTTGTCGCAGTATTTT.

J is TRBJ2-5 and V is TRBV7-9; weak D call: TRBD2 (5 bases). With 5 bases removed from V and 5 bases from J, the gap between germline ends came to 21 bases. This CDR3 comprises 16 residues. CDR1 SEHNR and CDR2 FQNEAQ come from the germline V gene (reference sequence). CDR3 protein: CASSLLGSRVGETQYF. The CDR3 DNA is TGTGCCAGCAGCCTACTAGGGTCCCGAGTTGGGGAGACCCAGTACTTC.

This rearrangement joins TRBV10-3 to TRBJ1-1, with D perhaps matching TRBD1 (5 bases). CDR1 and CDR2 from the germline V gene are ENHRY and SYGVKD. V dropped 10 bases and J dropped 5 bases, with 20 bases sitting between them. The CDR3 is made up of 14 amino acids. Written as DNA, the CDR3 is TGTGCCACCTGGGACTTGGGGGGAAGGACTGAAGCTTTCTTT. It codes for CATWDLGGRTEAFF.

The chain couples TRBV9 to TRBJ2-1; D remains ambiguous. Trimming removed 5 bases at V and 1 base at J, with 13 bases between. The CDR3 is made up of 15 amino acids. CDR1 and CDR2 from the germline V gene are SGDLS and YYNGEE. CDR3 bases: TGTGCCAGCAGTCCCGCCCCGGAGTCCTACAATGAGCAGTTCTTC. Its protein is CASSPAPESYNEQFF.

This chain uses TRBV2 with TRBJ2-5, with 13 bases lining up with TRBD2. Germline values: CDR1 SNHLY, CDR2 FYNNEI. V lost 5 bases and J lost 3; bases outside the gene matches: 3. This CDR3 has 15 residues. CDR3 bases: TGTGCCAGCAGTACTAGCGGGAGGGCCGAAGAGACCCAGTACTTC. Amino acids: CASSTSGRAEETQYF.

The rearrangement links TRBV4-1 to TRBJ2-7; 13 nucleotides line up with TRBD2. The CDR3 runs to 17 residues. V lost 0 bases, J lost 1 base, and 3 bases stayed unmatched. CDR1 is MGHRA, CDR2 YSYEKL, per germline. The CDR3, as DNA: TGCGCCAGCAGCCAAGAGCGGACTAGCGGGAGATCCTACGAGCAGTACTTC. Its protein product is CASSQERTSGRSYEQYF.

The chain links TRBV6-5 to TRBJ2-7; TRBD1 matches 7 bases. After removal of 0 bases from V and 2 bases from J, the junction contained 4 bases not matched to a gene. The CDR3 has 15 amino acids. CDR1 and CDR2 (germline): MNHEY, SVGAGI. This CDR3 reads CASSYSHGTAYEQYF. The CDR3 DNA is TGTGCCAGCAGTTACTCACACGGGACAGCCTACGAGCAGTACTTC.

This clone has only one observation. The V and J genes are TRBV2 and TRBJ2-3; 7 bases match TRBD2. CDR1 SNHLY and CDR2 FYNNEI come from the germline V gene. The CDR3 sequence is 16 residues long. V lost 4 bases to trimming and J lost 6 bases; unmatched junction nucleotides: 13. The CDR3 region has the DNA TGTGCCAGCAGTGTAGGCCGGAGCGGGGATGGGGATACGCAGTATTTT. The encoded protein is CASSVGRSGDGDTQYF.